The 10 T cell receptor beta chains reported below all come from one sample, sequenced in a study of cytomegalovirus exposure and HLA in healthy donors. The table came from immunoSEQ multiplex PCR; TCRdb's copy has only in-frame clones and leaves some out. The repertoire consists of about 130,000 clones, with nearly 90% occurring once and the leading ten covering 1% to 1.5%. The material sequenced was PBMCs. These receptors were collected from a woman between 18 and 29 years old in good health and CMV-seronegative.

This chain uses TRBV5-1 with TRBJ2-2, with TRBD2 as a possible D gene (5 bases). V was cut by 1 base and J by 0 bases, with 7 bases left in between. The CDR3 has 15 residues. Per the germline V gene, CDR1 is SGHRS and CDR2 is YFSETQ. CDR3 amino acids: CASSLRSANTGELFF. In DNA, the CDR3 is TGCGCCAGCAGCTTGCGTAGCGCGAACACCGGGGAGCTGTTTTTT.

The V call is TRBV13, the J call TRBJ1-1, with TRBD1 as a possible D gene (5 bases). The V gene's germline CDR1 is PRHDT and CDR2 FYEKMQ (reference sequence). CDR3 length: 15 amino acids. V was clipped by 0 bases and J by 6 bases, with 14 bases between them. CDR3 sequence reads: CASSLGLGVSAEAFF. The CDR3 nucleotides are TGTGCCAGCAGCTTAGGCCTAGGGGTGAGCGCTGAAGCTTTCTTT.

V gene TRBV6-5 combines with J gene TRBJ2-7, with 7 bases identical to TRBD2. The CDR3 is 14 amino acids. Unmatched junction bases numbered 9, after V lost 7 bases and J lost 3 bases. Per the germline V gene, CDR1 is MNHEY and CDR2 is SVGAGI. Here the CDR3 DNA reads TGTGCCAGCACCACCCCGGGGGGAAGCTACGAGCAGTACTTC. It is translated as CASTTPGGSYEQYF.

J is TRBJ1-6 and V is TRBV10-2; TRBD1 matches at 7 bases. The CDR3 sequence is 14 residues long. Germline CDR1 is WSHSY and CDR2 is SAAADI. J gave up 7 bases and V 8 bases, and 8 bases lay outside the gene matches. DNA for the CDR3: TGCGCCAGCCAAGAGACAGGGCTCAATTCACCCCTCCACTTT. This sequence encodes CASQETGLNSPLHF.

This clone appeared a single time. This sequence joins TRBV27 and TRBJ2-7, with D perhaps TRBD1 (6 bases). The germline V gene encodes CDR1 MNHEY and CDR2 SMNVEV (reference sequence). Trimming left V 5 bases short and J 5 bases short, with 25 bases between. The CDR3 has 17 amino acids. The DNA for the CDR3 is TGTGCCAGCAGTGAAGCGCTAGTAGGGCAGGGGTGGGACGAGCAGTACTTC. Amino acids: CASSEALVGQGWDEQYF.

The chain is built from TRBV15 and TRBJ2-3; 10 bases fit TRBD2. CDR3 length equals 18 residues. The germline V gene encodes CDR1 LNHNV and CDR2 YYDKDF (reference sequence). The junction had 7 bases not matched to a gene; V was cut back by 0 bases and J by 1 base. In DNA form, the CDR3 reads TGTGCCACCAGCAGAGATTTTCTTCTAGCGGGGGGCACAGATACGCAGTATTTT. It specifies CATSRDFLLAGGTDTQYF.

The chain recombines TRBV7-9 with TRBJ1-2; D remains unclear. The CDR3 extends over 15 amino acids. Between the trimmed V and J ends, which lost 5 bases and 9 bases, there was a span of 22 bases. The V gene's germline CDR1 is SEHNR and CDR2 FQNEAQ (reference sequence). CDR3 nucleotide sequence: TGTGCCAGCAGCCGAACACAAGACCGACTTCTTAGCTACACCTTC. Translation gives CASSRTQDRLLSYTF.

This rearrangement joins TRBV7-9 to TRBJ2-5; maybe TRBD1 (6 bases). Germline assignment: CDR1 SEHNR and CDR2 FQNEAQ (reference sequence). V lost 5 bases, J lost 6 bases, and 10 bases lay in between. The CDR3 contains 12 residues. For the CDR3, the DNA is TGTGCCAGCAGCGTGGACAGAAAGACCCAGTACTTC. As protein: CASSVDRKTQYF.

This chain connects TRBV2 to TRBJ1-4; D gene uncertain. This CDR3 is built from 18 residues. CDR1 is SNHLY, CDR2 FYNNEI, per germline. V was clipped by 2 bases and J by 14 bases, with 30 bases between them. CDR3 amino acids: CASSEPRQPPARERVLFF. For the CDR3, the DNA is TGTGCCAGCAGTGAACCCCGACAACCGCCCGCACGCGAGCGGGTGCTGTTTTTT.

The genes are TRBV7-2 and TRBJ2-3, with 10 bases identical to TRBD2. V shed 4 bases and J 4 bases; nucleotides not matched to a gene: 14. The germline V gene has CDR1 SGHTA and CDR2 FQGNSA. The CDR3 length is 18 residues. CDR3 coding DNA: TGTGCCAGCAGCTACACGGCCCTACTAGCGGGGTCTGCAGATACGCAGTATTTT. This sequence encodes CASSYTALLAGSADTQYF.